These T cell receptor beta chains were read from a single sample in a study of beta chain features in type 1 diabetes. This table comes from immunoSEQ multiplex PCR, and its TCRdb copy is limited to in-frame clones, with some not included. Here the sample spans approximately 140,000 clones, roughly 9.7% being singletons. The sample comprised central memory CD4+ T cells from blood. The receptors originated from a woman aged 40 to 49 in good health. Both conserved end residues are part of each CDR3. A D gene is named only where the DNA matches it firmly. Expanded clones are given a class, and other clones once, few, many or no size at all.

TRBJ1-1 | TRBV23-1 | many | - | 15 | TGCGCCAGCAGTCCGTACCCGACAGAGAACACTGAAGCTTTCTTT | CASSPYPTENTEAFF
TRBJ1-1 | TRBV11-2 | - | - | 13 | TGTGCCAGCAGCTTAGGAAGAGGCACTGAAGCTTTCTTT | CASSLGRGTEAFF
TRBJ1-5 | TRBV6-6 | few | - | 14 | TGTGCCAGCAGTTACTTGGCAGACAATCAGCCCCAGCATTTT | CASSYLADNQPQHF
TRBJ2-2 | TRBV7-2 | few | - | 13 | TGTGCCAGCAGCTTCACGAACACCGGGGAGCTGTTTTTT | CASSFTNTGELFF
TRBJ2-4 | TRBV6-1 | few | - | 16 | TGTGCCAGCAGTGAGCAGGGCGTATTAGCCAAAAACATTCAGTACTTC | CASSEQGVLAKNIQYF
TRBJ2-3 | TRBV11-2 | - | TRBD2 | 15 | TGTGCCAGCAGCTTAACGGGGGGGCCCGATGCTACGCAGTATTTT | CASSLTGGPDATQYF
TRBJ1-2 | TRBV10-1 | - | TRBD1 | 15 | TGCGCCAGCAGTGAGTCTACAGGGGTGAGGCATGGCTACACCTTC | CASSESTGVRHGYTF
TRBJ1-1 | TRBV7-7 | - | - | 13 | TGTGCCAGCAGCCCGACAGTGAACACTGAAGCTTTCTTT | CASSPTVNTEAFF
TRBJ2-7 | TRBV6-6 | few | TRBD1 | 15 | TGTGCCAGCAGTACCCATGGGACAGGGGGCAGCGAGCAGTACTTC | CASSTHGTGGSEQYF
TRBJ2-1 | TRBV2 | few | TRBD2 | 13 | TGTGCCAGCATCGGGACTAGCGGGGGGACCCAGTTCTTC | CASIGTSGGTQFF
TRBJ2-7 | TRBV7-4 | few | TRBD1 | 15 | TGTGCCAGCACCTCAACCGGACAGGGGCCCTACGAGCAGTACTTC | CASTSTGQGPYEQYF
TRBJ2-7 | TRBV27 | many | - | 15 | TGTGCCAGCAGCTTGACAGCCTTAAGCTCCTACGAGCAGTACTTC | CASSLTALSSYEQYF
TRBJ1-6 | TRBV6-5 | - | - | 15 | TGTGCCAGCAGTTACGGCGGGGCTCGAGATTCACCCCTCCACTTT | CASSYGGARDSPLHF
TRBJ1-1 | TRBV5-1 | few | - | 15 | TGCGCCAGCAGCTTTGGCCCAGGGATGAACACTGAAGCTTTCTTT | CASSFGPGMNTEAFF
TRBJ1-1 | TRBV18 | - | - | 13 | TGTGCCAGCTCACGTGAGGGACACCTTGAAGCTTTCTTT | CASSREGHLEAFF
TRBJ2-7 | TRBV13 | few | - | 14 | TGTGCCAGCAGCTCCGCCTCCGAGGGCTACGAGCAGTACTTC | CASSSASEGYEQYF
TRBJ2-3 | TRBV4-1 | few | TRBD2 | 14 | TGCGCCAGCAGCCAAGAAAGAGGAGCGGGGGAAAAGTATTTT | CASSQERGAGEKYF
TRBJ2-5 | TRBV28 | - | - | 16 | TGTGCCAGCAGTTTTGGGGGGGCAGCCTACCAAGAGACCCAGTACTTC | CASSFGGAAYQETQYF
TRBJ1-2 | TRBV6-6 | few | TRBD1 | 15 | TGTGCCAGCAGTTACGGGGGACAGGGGGCAAATGGCTACACCTTC | CASSYGGQGANGYTF
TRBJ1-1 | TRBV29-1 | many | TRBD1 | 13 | TGCAGCGTTGAACAGGGGGTTTCCACTGAAGCTTTCTTT | CSVEQGVSTEAFF
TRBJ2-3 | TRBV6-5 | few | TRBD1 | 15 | TGTGCCAGCAGTCCCAGGGGACAGGTCACAGATACGCAGTATTTT | CASSPRGQVTDTQYF
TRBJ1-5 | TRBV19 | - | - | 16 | TGTGCCAGTAGTATCCAGTTCTCCATTTCTAATCAGCCCCAGCATTTT | CASSIQFSISNQPQHF
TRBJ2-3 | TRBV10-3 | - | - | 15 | TGTGCCATCAATACCGGGGGGCGGGGCACAGATACGCAGTATTTT | CAINTGGRGTDTQYF
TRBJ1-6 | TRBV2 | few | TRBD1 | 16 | TGTGCCAGCAGCGCCCGGACAGGGAGGACAAATTCACCCCTCCACTTT | CASSARTGRTNSPLHF
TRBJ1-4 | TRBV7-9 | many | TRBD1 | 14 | TGTGCCAGCAGGGGTACAGGGGTTGGTGAAAAACTGTTTTTT | CASRGTGVGEKLFF
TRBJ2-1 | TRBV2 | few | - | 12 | TGTGCCAGCAGTCCAAATTACAATGAGCAGTTCTTC | CASSPNYNEQFF
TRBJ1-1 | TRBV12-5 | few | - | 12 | TGTGCTAGTGGTCGTGACTCGGGGGGAGCTTTCTTT | CASGRDSGGAFF
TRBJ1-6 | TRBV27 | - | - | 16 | TGTGCCAGCAGTTTTATGAGGACAGCCTATAATTCACCCCTCCACTTT | CASSFMRTAYNSPLHF
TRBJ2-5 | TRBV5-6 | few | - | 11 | TGTGCCAGCAGCCGACTAGAGACCCAGTACTTC | CASSRLETQYF
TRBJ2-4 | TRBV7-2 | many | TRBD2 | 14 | TGTGCCAGCAGCTTTGGCGGGGGGGAGGACATTCAGTACTTC | CASSFGGGEDIQYF
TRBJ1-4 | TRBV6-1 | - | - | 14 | TGTGCCAGCAGTTATACTGGGGGCGATGAAAAACTGTTTTTT | CASSYTGGDEKLFF
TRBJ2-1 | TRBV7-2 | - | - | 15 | TGTGCCAGCAGCTTACTCTGGGGGGTCGGCAATGAGCAGTTCTTC | CASSLLWGVGNEQFF
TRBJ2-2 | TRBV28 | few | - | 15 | TGTGCCAGCAGTGACGGACAGAGCTACACCGGGGAGCTGTTTTTT | CASSDGQSYTGELFF
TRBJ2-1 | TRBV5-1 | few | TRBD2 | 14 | TGCGCCAGCAGGCCGGGACTAGCGGGCCATGAGCAGTTCTTC | CASRPGLAGHEQFF
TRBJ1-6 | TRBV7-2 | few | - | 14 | TGTGCCAGCAGCTTAGTCGGAGGGGACTCACCCCTCCACTTT | CASSLVGGDSPLHF
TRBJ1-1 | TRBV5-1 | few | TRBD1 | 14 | TGCGCCAGCGTTCGAGGGACAGGGAACACTGAAGCTTTCTTT | CASVRGTGNTEAFF